The rows below give T cell receptor beta chains drawn from one sample of a study of early T cells in non-severe SARS-CoV-2 infection. MiXCR, run by TCRdb on the 5' RACE reads, gives a single entry per CDR3 protein. The table includes roughly 41,000 distinct CDR3 sequences, roughly 5% detected once. Material for sequencing was whole blood. The source is an adult who was a healthcare worker with PCR-confirmed SARS-CoV-2 infection or an uninfected control (not recorded which). Both conserved end residues are part of each CDR3. A D gene is named only where the DNA matches it firmly. Expanded clones are given a class, and other clones once, few, many or no size at all.

>15|-|many|TRBJ2-7|TRBV7-6
CASSLAPTIENEQYF
TGTGCCAGCAGCTTAGCCCCGACAATCGAGAACGAGCAGTACTTC
>14|-|many|TRBJ1-2|TRBV5-4
CASSLDGANSGYTF
TGTGCCAGCAGCTTGGATGGGGCCAACTCTGGCTACACCTTC
>13|-|many|TRBJ1-1|TRBV12-3/TRBV12-4
CASSLGGFGEAFF
TGTGCCAGCAGTTTGGGGGGTTTTGGTGAAGCTTTCTTT
>12|-|-|TRBJ2-7|TRBV2
CASSELPYEQYF
TGTGCCAGCAGCGAGCTGCCCTACGAGCAGTACTTC
>15|TRBD1|-|TRBJ2-5|TRBV12-3/TRBV12-4
CASSLRTGGVETQYF
TGTGCCAGCAGTCTCCGGACAGGGGGCGTAGAGACCCAGTACTTC
>13|-|many|TRBJ1-2|TRBV5-1
CASSPGPADGYTF
TGCGCCAGCAGCCCTGGACCCGCGGATGGCTACACCTTC
>15|-|-|TRBJ2-2|TRBV6-5
CASSAGTPGTGELFF
TGTGCCAGCAGCGCCGGGACACCAGGGACCGGGGAGCTGTTTTTT
>14|TRBD2|many|TRBJ2-4|TRBV11-2
CASSPSGYKNIQYF
TGTGCCAGCAGCCCTAGCGGGTACAAAAACATTCAGTACTTC
>15|TRBD1|few|TRBJ2-2|TRBV9
CASSADRPGTGELFF
TGTGCCAGCAGCGCGGACAGGCCCGGGACCGGGGAGCTGTTTTTT
>13|-|many|TRBJ2-1|TRBV27
CASSYTGWNEQFF
TGTGCCAGCAGTTACACAGGGTGGAATGAGCAGTTCTTC
>15|-|many|TRBJ2-5|TRBV18
CASSPPTTVQETQYF
TGTGCCAGCTCACCACCGACGACCGTTCAAGAGACCCAGTACTTC
>14|TRBD1|many|TRBJ1-6|TRBV20-1
CSAMDRGGNSPLHF
TGCAGTGCTATGGACAGGGGAGGGAATTCACCCCTCCACTTT
>12|-|many|TRBJ2-1|TRBV20-1
CSASGRVNEQFF
TGCAGTGCTAGTGGCAGGGTCAATGAGCAGTTCTTC
>16|-|few|TRBJ2-7|TRBV4-1
CASSQEWSSPSYEQYF
TGCGCCAGCAGCCAAGAATGGTCCTCGCCCTCCTACGAGCAGTACTTC
>15|TRBD1|many|TRBJ1-5|TRBV28
CASSLMGQTNQPQHF
TGTGCCAGCAGTTTAATGGGACAGACCAATCAGCCCCAGCATTTT
>14|-|-|TRBJ2-2|TRBV7-7
CASSPGQNTGELFF
TGTGCCAGCAGCCCTGGACAGAACACCGGGGAGCTGTTTTTT
>15|-|-|TRBJ1-1|TRBV4-1
CASSQGGRGTGEAFF
TGCGCCAGCAGCCAAGGGGGACGGGGAACAGGTGAAGCTTTCTTT
>15|-|few|TRBJ2-2|TRBV4-1
CASRQSDANTGELFF
TGCGCCAGCAGGCAATCCGACGCGAACACCGGGGAGCTGTTTTTT
>17|TRBD1|few|TRBJ1-2|TRBV10-3
CAIRPRDRGTTNYGYTF
TGTGCCATCAGACCCCGGGACAGGGGGACCACGAACTATGGCTACACCTTC
>15|TRBD1|few|TRBJ1-6|TRBV27
CASTRWGQGDSPLHF
TGTGCCAGCACCCGATGGGGACAGGGCGATTCACCCCTCCACTTT
>13|TRBD1|many|TRBJ2-7|TRBV11-2
CASSFTGGYEQYF
TGTGCCAGCAGCTTTACAGGGGGATACGAGCAGTACTTC
>14|-|-|TRBJ1-5|TRBV12-3/TRBV12-4
CASSLPGGNQPQHF
TGTGCCAGCAGTTTGCCAGGGGGCAATCAGCCCCAGCATTTT
>14|-|-|TRBJ2-7|TRBV7-2
CASSVTGSSYEQYF
TGTGCCAGCAGCGTCACTGGGAGCTCCTACGAGCAGTACTTC
>16|TRBD1|many|TRBJ2-2|TRBV7-3
CASSAGTGLNTGELFF
TGTGCCAGCAGCGCCGGGACAGGTTTGAACACCGGGGAGCTGTTTTTT
>18|TRBD1|few|TRBJ1-1|TRBV5-1
CASSLAGRGRISNTEAFF
TGCGCCAGCAGCTTGGCCGGCAGGGGGAGGATCAGCAACACTGAAGCTTTCTTT
>14|-|-|TRBJ1-1|TRBV12-3/TRBV12-4
CASSLGQVNTEAFF
TGTGCCAGCAGTTTAGGGCAGGTGAACACTGAAGCTTTCTTT
>12|-|few|TRBJ2-7|TRBV10-3
CAIKADAYEQYF
TGTGCCATCAAGGCGGATGCCTACGAGCAGTACTTC